This section outlines one T cell receptor beta chain sequence together with its context. Its antigen is still unknown. The data originate from a study of T cells in localized non-small cell lung cancer. This CDR3 region has 15 residues. The germline V gene has CDR1 MNHEY and CDR2 SVGAGI. V lost 0 bases to trimming and J lost 4 bases, with 10 bases between them. Sequenced by immunoSEQ multiplex PCR; TCRdb stores in-frame clones only, minus some. The data contain approximately 45,000 clones, about 86% of them singletons. Points from the study as a whole: Uninvolved adjacent lung showed higher T cell clonality than tumor. Turning up in adjacent lung were a median roughly 62 of the top 100 tumor clones. Higher blood T cell density went with longer overall survival.

The receptor comes from a man aged 35-75 years with stage III lung adenocarcinoma. The chain uses TRBV6-5 and TRBJ2-4; D is undetermined. The input for sequencing was peripheral blood mononuclear cells, taken before any cancer treatment. In DNA form, the CDR3 reads TGTGCCAGCAGTTACTCGAATGCGATGAAAAACATTCAGTACTTC. This codes for CASSYSNAMKNIQYF.